This T cell receptor beta chain was sequenced for a study of shared clonotypes between healthy human individuals. This table comes from immunoSEQ multiplex PCR, and its TCRdb copy is limited to in-frame clones, with some not included. Here the sample spans roughly 2,300,000 clones, 92% being singletons. The specimen sequenced was naive CD4+ T cells from PBMCs. The subset was: CD45RA+ positively selected. The TCR was taken from a man between 18 and 35 years old in good health. Some clones in this sample may be carry-over from other donors' samples.

The CDR3 sequence: CASSDRVSGTEAFF. The CDR3 coding sequence is TGTGCCAGCAGCGACAGGGTCAGTGGCACTGAAGCTTTCTTT. V is TRBV25-1 and J is TRBJ1-1, with 7 positions matching TRBD1. Germline CDR1 reads MGHDK; CDR2 reads SYGVNS. V dropped 6 bases and J dropped 4; count of bases not matched to a gene: 8. The CDR3 sequence is 14 residues long.